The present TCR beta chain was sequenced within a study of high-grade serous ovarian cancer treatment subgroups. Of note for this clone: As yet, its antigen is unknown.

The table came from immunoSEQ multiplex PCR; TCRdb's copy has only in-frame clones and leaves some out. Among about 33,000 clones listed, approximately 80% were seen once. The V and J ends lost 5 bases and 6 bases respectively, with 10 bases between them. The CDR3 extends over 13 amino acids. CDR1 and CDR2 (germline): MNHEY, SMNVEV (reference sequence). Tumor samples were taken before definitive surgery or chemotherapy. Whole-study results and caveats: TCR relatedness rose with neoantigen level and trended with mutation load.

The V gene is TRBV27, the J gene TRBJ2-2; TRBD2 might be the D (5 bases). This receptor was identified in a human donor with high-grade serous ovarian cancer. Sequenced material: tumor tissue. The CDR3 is CASSLLGAGELFF. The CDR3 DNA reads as TGTGCCAGCAGTCTCTTGGGAGCCGGGGAGCTGTTTTTT.